Below, one TCR beta chain is given with its context. What it binds is unknown. V was clipped by 5 bases and J by 1 base; unmatched bases: 9. The germline V gene encodes CDR1 SEHNR and CDR2 FQNEAQ (reference sequence). This CDR3 is 16 amino acids long. The record originates from a study of chemoradiotherapy in HPV16-positive cancers. General study results and limits: HPV-responsive T-cell expansion during chemoradiotherapy was linked to improved recurrence-free survival in HPV16-positive patients.

The table came from immunoSEQ multiplex PCR; TCRdb's copy has only in-frame clones and leaves some out. The data hold tens of thousands of clones, with roughly 92% observed a single time. The specimen was blood, collected from a patient who underwent chemoradiotherapy. The clonotype comes from a human donor with HPV-associated anogenital cancer. The V and J genes are TRBV7-9 and TRBJ1-1; 8 bases are shared with TRBD1. The CDR3 nucleotides read TGTGCCAGCAGCCCTACCGACAGGGGTGGGAACACTGAAGCTTTCTTT. Translated, it gives CASSPTDRGGNTEAFF.